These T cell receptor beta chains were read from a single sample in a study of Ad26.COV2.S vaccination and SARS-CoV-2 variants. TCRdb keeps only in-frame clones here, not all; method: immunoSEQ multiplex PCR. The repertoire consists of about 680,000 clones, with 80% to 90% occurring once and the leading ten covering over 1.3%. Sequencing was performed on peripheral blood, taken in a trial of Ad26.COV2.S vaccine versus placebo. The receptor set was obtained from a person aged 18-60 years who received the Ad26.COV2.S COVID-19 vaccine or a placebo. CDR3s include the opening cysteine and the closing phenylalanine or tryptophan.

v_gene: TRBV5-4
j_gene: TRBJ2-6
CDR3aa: CASSLGTIGANVLTF

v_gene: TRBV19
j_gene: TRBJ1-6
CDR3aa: CASSMQKSSYNSPLHF

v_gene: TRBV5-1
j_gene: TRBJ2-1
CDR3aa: CASSIPTGTNEQFF

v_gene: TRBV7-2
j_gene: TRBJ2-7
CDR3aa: CASSLAGAGYEQYF

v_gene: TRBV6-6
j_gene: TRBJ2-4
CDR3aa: CASWASSNIQYF

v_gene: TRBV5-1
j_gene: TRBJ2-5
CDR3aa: CASSLVGPGETQYF

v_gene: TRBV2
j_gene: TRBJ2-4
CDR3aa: CASSEGDRWKNIQYF

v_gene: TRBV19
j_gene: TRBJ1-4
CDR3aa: CAIATPGGKLFF

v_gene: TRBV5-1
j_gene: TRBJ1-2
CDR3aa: CASSLDPMNYGYTF

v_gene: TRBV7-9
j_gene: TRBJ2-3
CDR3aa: CASSPRMGRGLTDTQYF

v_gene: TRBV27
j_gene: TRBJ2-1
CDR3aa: CASSPRTSGRNYNEQFF

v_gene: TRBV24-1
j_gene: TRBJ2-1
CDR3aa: CATSEFSGDNEQFF

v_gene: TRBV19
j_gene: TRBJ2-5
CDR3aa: CASSNVGGPLPETQYF

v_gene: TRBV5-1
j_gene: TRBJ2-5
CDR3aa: CASSLSASAQETQYF

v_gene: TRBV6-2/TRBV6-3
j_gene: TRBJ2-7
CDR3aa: CASSLSFYEQYF

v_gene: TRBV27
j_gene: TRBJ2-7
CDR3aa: CASSLWGPRDEQYF

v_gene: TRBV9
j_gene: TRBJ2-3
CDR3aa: CASSYGSGIGADTQYF

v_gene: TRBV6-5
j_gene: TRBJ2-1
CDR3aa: CAISPTSGHYNEQFF

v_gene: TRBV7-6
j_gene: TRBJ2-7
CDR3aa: CASSPSWTSGRGYEQYF

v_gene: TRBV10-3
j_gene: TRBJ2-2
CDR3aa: CAIAAGGGGELFF

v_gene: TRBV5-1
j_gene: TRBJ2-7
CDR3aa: CASSRDGTYEQYF

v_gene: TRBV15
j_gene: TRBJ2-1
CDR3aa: CATSGENLPSQFF

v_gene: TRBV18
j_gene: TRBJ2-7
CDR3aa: CASSPSGPWDSVEYF

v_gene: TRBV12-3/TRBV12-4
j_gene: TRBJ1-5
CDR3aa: CASSPTGQQPQHF

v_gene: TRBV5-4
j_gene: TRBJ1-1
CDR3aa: CASSLGTGEGAFF

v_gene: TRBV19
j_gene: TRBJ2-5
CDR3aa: CASSAPGLGGETQYF

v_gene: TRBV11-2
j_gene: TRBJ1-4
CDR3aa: CASGKQGLGEKLFF

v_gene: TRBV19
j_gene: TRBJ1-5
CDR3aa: CASSIIPGNQPQHF

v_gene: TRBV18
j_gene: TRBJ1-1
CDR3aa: CASSPMSGSSLMNTEAFF

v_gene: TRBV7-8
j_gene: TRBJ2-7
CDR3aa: CASSLDLYEQYF

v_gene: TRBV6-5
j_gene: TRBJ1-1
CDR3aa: CASRTSGAVNTEAFF

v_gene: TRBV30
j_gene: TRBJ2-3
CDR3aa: CAWSTRGTRSTDTQYF

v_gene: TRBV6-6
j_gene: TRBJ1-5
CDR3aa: CASRALAGQPQHF

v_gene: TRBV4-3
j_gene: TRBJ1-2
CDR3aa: CASNYGRGSSNYGYTF

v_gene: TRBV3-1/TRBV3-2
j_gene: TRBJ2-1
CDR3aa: CASSQVGGTSGSNEQFF

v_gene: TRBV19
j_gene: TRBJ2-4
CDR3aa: CASRSRDRENIQYF

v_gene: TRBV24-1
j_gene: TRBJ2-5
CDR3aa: CATSDSGTSGKGGETQYF

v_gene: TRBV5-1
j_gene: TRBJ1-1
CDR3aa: CASSLHPETGLGTEAFF

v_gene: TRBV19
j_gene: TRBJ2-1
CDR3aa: CASSMRGSYNEQFF

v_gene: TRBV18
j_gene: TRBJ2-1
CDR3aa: CASSPSLGDYNEQFF